Listed below are T cell receptor beta chains from one sample, sequenced in a study of blood T cell repertoires in COVID-19. Only in-frame clones appear in the TCRdb table, and some are missing; sequencing was by immunoSEQ multiplex PCR. The data contain approximately 480,000 clones, around 90% of them singletons. Sequencing was performed on PBMCs or T cells enriched from blood (not recorded which). These receptors were obtained from a woman aged 18-29 years who had recovered from COVID-19. Both conserved end residues are part of each CDR3. Each record gives: J gene, D gene, V gene, CDR3 protein, CDR3 DNA. The D gene is left open where the match is weak.

TRBJ2-1 | - | TRBV5-1 | CASSASGQNNEQFF | TGCGCCAGCAGCGCTTCGGGACAAAACAATGAGCAGTTCTTC
TRBJ2-1 | TRBD2 | TRBV10-1 | CASSPRSGGINEQFF | TGCGCCAGCAGCCCCAGGAGCGGGGGGATCAATGAGCAGTTCTTC
TRBJ2-5 | - | TRBV7-7 | CASSTAGGGPGETQYF | TGTGCCAGCAGCACCGCGGGCGGGGGCCCGGGGGAGACCCAGTACTTC
TRBJ2-1 | TRBD1 | TRBV2 | CASSVLLSTGPNEQFF | TGTGCCAGCAGTGTTCTCTTATCGACAGGGCCAAATGAGCAGTTCTTC
TRBJ2-7 | - | TRBV2 | CASRKSTSSPYEQYF | TGTGCCAGCAGAAAGAGCACTTCGAGCCCCTACGAGCAGTACTTC
TRBJ2-1 | TRBD1 | TRBV6-2/TRBV6-3 | CASSRQGQGVPNEQFF | TGTGCCAGCAGTCGTCAGGGACAGGGGGTCCCCAATGAGCAGTTCTTC
TRBJ1-1 | TRBD1 | TRBV5-5 | CASSLGQGVTEAFF | TGTGCCAGCAGCTTGGGGCAGGGGGTCACTGAAGCTTTCTTT
TRBJ2-5 | - | TRBV7-9 | CASSLRDTQETQYF | TGTGCCAGCAGCTTACGGGACACCCAAGAGACCCAGTACTTC
TRBJ2-2 | TRBD1 | TRBV19 | CASSIIGDRAGPGELFF | TGTGCCAGTAGTATAATCGGCGACAGGGCGGGCCCCGGGGAGCTGTTTTTT
TRBJ2-2 | TRBD2 | TRBV5-4 | CASSPGGALTGELFF | TGTGCCAGCAGCCCGGGAGGGGCTTTAACCGGGGAGCTGTTTTTT
TRBJ2-3 | - | TRBV28 | CASTSGTSTDTQYF | TGTGCCAGCACCTCGGGGACTAGCACAGATACGCAGTATTTT
TRBJ2-7 | - | TRBV4-2 | CASSQDWGERSYEQYF | TGTGCCAGCAGCCAAGATTGGGGGGAACGCTCCTACGAGCAGTACTTC
TRBJ2-7 | - | TRBV6-6 | CASRSTGDPSYEQYF | TGTGCCAGCAGATCTACGGGGGACCCCTCCTACGAGCAGTACTTC
TRBJ2-5 | TRBD2 | TRBV5-1 | CASSPGPAGGRETQYF | TGCGCCAGCAGCCCCGGCCCAGCGGGGGGGCGGGAGACCCAGTACTTC
TRBJ2-2 | TRBD1 | TRBV10-3 | CAISEWGTGANTGELFF | TGTGCCATCAGTGAGTGGGGCACAGGGGCGAACACCGGGGAGCTGTTTTTT
TRBJ2-1 | - | TRBV5-8 | CASSVSREVYLGNEQFF | TGTGCCAGCAGCGTGTCTAGGGAGGTTTATCTTGGGAATGAGCAGTTCTTC